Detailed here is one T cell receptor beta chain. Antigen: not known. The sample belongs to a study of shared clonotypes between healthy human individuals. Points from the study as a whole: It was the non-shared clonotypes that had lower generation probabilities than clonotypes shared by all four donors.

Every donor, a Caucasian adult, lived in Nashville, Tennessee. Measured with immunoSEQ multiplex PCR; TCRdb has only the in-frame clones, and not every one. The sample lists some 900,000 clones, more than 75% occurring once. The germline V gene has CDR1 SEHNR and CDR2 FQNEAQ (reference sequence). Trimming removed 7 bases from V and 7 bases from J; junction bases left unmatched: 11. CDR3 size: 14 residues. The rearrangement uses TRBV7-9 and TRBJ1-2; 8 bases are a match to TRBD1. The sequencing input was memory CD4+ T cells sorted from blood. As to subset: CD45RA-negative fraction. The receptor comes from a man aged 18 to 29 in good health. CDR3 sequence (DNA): TGTGCCAGCAAACAGACAGGGGTAAACGGTGGCTACACCTTC. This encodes CASKQTGVNGGYTF.